This T cell receptor beta chain was captured in a study of blood T cell repertoires in COVID-19. Across the whole study: COVID-19 samples from acute and convalescent phases originated in the United States, Italy and Spain. PBMCs, B-cell-depleted T cells, or T cells provided the cDNA or gDNA that made up the material.

Unmatched junction bases numbered 10, after V lost 7 bases and J lost 7 bases. Germline lookup yields CDR1 SGHTA and CDR2 FQGNSA. The CDR3 extends over 17 amino acids. The study drew participants aged about 18 to 89 years from some 25 US areas. Cohort 3 recovered donors had two negative PCRs, clearance, or symptom resolution. Sequencing used immunoSEQ multiplex PCR; TCRdb keeps in-frame clones, though not all of them. The sample contains around 130,000 clones, 65% to 90% of which appear only once. Sequenced sample: PBMCs or T cells enriched from blood (not recorded which). This TCR was recovered from a woman in her forties or fifties who had recovered from COVID-19. The chain is built from TRBV7-2 and TRBJ2-2, with 15 bases lining up with TRBD2. DNA of the CDR3: TGTGCCAGCACCGGACTAGCGGGGGGGCCGCGGATCGGGGAGCTGTTTTTT. As protein: CASTGLAGGPRIGELFF. Using reference TRBV7-2 and TRBJ2-2 for the parts outside the CDR3, the full variable domain is GAGVSQSPSNKVTEKGKDVELRCDPISGHTALYWYRQSLGQGLEFLIYFQGNSAPDKSGLPSDRFSAERTGGSVSTLTIQRTQQEDSAVYLCASTGLAGGPRIGELFFGEGSRLTVL.